The present TCR beta chain was sequenced within a study of blood T cell repertoires in COVID-19. Study-wide background: From the United States, Italy and Spain came samples of acute and convalescent COVID-19. In each case, the material was cDNA or gDNA derived from T cells, B-cell-depleted T cells, or PBMCs.

V lost 4 bases, J lost 4 bases, and 5 bases stayed unmatched. CDR1 and CDR2 (germline): SGDLS, YYNGEE. This CDR3 is built from 15 residues. This clone was recorded only once. In the authors' workflow: Cell counts per sample came from amplifying reference gene primers. TCRdb keeps only in-frame clones here, not all; method: immunoSEQ multiplex PCR. D and trimming come from the DNA, and the V and J calls and clone size come from that table. The repertoire has about 210,000 clones, around 82% of them found once; the top ten carry 7% to 10%. V is TRBV9 and J is TRBJ2-3; 11 nucleotides agree with TRBD2. The receptor was isolated from a woman in her forties or fifties with acute or convalescent COVID-19. The specimen was peripheral blood. The CDR3 protein is CASSPGTSGADTQYF. The CDR3, as DNA: TGTGCCAGCAGCCCAGGGACTAGCGGCGCAGATACGCAGTATTTT.